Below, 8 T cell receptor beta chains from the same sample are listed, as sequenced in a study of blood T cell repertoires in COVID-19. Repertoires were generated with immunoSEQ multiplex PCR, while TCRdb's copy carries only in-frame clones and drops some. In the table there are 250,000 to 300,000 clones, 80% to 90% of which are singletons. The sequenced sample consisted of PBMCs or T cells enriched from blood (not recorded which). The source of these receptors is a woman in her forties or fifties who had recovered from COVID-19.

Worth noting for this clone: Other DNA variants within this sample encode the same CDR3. The CDR3 nucleotides are TGTGCCAGCAGTCTCCGGAGAGGCACTGAAGCTTTCTTT. Protein: CASSLRRGTEAFF. The chain uses TRBV12-3 or TRBV12-4 and TRBJ1-1; no definite D call. The CDR3 contains 13 residues. V lost 5 bases, J lost 4 bases, and 11 bases lay in between.

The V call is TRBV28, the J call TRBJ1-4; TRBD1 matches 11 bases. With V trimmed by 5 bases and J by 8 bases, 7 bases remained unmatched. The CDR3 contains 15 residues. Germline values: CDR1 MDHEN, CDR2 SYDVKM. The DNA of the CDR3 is TGTGCCAGCAGTGCCCCCGGGACAGGGGGGGAAAAACTGTTTTTT. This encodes CASSAPGTGGEKLFF.

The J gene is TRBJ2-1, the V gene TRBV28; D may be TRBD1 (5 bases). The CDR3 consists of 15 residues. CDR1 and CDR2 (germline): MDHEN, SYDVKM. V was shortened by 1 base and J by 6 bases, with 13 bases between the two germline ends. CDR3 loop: CASSLFAGFFNEQFF. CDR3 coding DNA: TGTGCCAGCAGTTTATTCGCAGGGTTTTTCAATGAGCAGTTCTTC. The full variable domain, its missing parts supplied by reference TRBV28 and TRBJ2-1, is DVKVTQSSRYLVKRTGEKVFLECVQDMDHENMFWYRQDPGLGLRLIYFSYDVKMKEKGDIPEGYSVSREKKERFSLILESASTNQTSMYLCASSLFAGFFNEQFFGPGTRLTVL.

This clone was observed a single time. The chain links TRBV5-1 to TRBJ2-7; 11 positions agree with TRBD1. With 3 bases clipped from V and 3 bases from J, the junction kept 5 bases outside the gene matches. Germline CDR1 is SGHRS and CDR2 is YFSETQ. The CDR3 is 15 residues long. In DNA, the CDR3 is TGCGCCAGCAGCTCGACGGACAGGGGGCGCTACGAGCAGTACTTC. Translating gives CASSSTDRGRYEQYF.

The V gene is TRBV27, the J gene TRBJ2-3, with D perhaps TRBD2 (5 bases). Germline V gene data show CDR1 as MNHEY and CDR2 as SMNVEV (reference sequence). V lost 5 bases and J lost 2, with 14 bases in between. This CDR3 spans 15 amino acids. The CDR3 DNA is TGTGCCAGCAGTCCCTTTGAGGGCTACACAGATACGCAGTATTTT. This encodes CASSPFEGYTDTQYF.

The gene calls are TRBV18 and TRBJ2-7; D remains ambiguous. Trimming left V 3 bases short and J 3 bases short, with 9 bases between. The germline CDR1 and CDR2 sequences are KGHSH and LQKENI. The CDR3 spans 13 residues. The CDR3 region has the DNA TGTGCCAGCTCACCTACAGAGTTCTACGAGCAGTACTTC. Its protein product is CASSPTEFYEQYF. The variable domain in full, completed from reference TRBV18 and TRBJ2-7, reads NAGVMQNPRHLVRRRGQEARLRCSPMKGHSHVYWYRQLPEEGLKFMVYLQKENIIDESGMPKERFSAEFPKEGPSILRIQQVVRGDSAAYFCASSPTEFYEQYFGPGTRLTVT.

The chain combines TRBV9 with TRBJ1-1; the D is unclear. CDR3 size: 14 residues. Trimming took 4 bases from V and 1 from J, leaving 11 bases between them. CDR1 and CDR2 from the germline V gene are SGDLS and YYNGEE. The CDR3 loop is CASSQATANTEAFF. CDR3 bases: TGTGCCAGCAGCCAAGCCACAGCGAACACTGAAGCTTTCTTT.

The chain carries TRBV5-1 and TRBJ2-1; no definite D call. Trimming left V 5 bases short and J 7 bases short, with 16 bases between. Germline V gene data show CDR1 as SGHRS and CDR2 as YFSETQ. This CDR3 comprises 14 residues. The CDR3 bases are TGCGCCAGCAGGGGCCAGGTCCTGGAAAATGAGCAGTTCTTC. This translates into CASRGQVLENEQFF.